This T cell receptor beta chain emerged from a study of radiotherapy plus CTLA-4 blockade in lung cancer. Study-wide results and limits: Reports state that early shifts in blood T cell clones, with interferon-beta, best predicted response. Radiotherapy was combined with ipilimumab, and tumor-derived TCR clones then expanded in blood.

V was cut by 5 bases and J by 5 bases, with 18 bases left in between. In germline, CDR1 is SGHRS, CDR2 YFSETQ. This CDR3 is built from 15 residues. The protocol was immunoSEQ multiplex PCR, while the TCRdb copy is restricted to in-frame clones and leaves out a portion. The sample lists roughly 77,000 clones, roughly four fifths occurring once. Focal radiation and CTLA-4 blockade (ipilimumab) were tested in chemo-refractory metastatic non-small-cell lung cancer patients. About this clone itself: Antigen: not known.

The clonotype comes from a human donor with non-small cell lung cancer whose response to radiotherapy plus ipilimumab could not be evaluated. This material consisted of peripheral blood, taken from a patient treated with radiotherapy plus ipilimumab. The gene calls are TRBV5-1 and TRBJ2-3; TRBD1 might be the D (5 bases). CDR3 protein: CASRERQGGVDTQYF. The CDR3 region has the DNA TGCGCCAGCAGAGAGAGGCAGGGTGGGGTAGATACGCAGTATTTT.